This paragraph covers one T cell receptor beta chain sequence. Its antigen is currently unknown. V was pared by 5 bases and J by 3 bases, with 2 bases of the junction left unmatched. The CDR3 consists of 13 residues. The germline gives CDR1 MGHDK, CDR2 SYGVNS. This entry comes from a study of long-term antiretroviral therapy in people with HIV. Study observations and caveats: Diversity went up after ART and still fell short of transplant donor controls.

Version v3.0 of the immunoSEQ assay ran at survey level. The data were produced by immunoSEQ multiplex PCR, yet TCRdb's version contains in-frame clones alone and is incomplete. Of 20,000 to 25,000 clones listed, 76% are singletons. The receptor was derived from a woman in her forties with HIV. Material: unsorted PBMCs, obtained 1.1 years before starting antiretroviral therapy. The V gene is TRBV25-1, the J gene TRBJ1-2; TRBD1 matches 8 bases. CDR3 bases: TGTGCCAGCAGTCCAGGGGGCGACTATGGCTACACCTTC. It encodes CASSPGGDYGYTF.